The rows below give T cell receptor beta chains drawn from one sample of a study of CD8+CD57+ T cells in acquired aplastic anemia. Using its own MiXCR run on the reads, TCRdb lists one record per CDR3 protein. The profile covers under 200,000 distinct CDR3 sequences, with approximately 50% appearing a single time and around a tenth taken by the ten largest. The material sequenced was sorted CD4+, CD8+, or CD8+CD57+ T cells (not recorded which) from PBMCs. These receptors were obtained from a human donor with aplastic anemia. Each CDR3 is given with its conserved first and last residue. Fields, in order: J gene, CDR3 length, clone size, V gene, D gene, CDR3 DNA, CDR3 protein. D genes are given only for firm matches. The size entry is marked missing in some rows and otherwise reads once, few, many or a size class.

j_gene: TRBJ2-7
len: 15
abundance: many
v_gene: TRBV7-2
d_gene: TRBD1
CDR3nt: TGTGCCAGCAGCCGGGCGCCGACAGGGTCCTACGAGCAGTACTTC
CDR3aa: CASSRAPTGSYEQYF

j_gene: TRBJ2-5
len: 13
abundance: NA
v_gene: TRBV5-1
d_gene: NA
CDR3nt: TGCGCCAGCAGCTTGGAACCGCAAGAGACCCAGTACTTC
CDR3aa: CASSLEPQETQYF

j_gene: TRBJ2-1
len: 15
abundance: many
v_gene: TRBV29-1
d_gene: TRBD2
CDR3nt: TGCAGCGTTGGGGGGACTAGCGGGATTTACAATGAGCAGTTCTTC
CDR3aa: CSVGGTSGIYNEQFF

j_gene: TRBJ2-7
len: 12
abundance: NA
v_gene: TRBV12-3/TRBV12-4
d_gene: NA
CDR3nt: TGTGCCAGCGGCAGGGGCGGAGTCGAGCAGTACTTC
CDR3aa: CASGRGGVEQYF

j_gene: TRBJ2-1
len: 15
abundance: many
v_gene: TRBV11-2
d_gene: TRBD2
CDR3nt: TGTGCCAGCAGCTCATCTAGCGGGAGAGGGGGTGAGCAGTTCTTC
CDR3aa: CASSSSSGRGGEQFF

j_gene: TRBJ1-2
len: 16
abundance: once
v_gene: TRBV15
d_gene: NA
CDR3nt: TGTGCCACCAGCAGAGAGGGGCCCGACCCCGTGGATGGCTACACCTTC
CDR3aa: CATSREGPDPVDGYTF

j_gene: TRBJ1-1
len: 11
abundance: NA
v_gene: TRBV29-1
d_gene: NA
CDR3nt: TGCAGCGCCCGTGCGAACACTGAAGCTTTCTTT
CDR3aa: CSARANTEAFF

j_gene: TRBJ2-5
len: 13
abundance: NA
v_gene: TRBV20-1
d_gene: TRBD2
CDR3nt: TGCAGTGATGCGGGAGGGCCCCGTGAGACCCAGTACTTC
CDR3aa: CSDAGGPRETQYF

j_gene: TRBJ1-1
len: 13
abundance: NA
v_gene: TRBV18
d_gene: TRBD1
CDR3nt: TGTGCCAGCTCACCATCGACAGGGTCTGAAGCTTTCTTT
CDR3aa: CASSPSTGSEAFF

j_gene: TRBJ2-3
len: 14
abundance: NA
v_gene: TRBV12-5
d_gene: NA
CDR3nt: TGTGCTAGTGGTTCTCGACCCTTGGAAGATACGCAGTATTTT
CDR3aa: CASGSRPLEDTQYF

j_gene: TRBJ2-2
len: 13
abundance: few
v_gene: TRBV6-4
d_gene: NA
CDR3nt: TGTGCCAGCAGTGACGGCGACACCGGGGAGCTGTTTTTT
CDR3aa: CASSDGDTGELFF